Listed here are 25 T cell receptor beta chains from one sample, sequenced in a study of post-analysis software for immune sequencing data. Prepared libraries of TCR beta cDNA carried unique molecular identifiers. TCRdb reprocessed the PCR reads via MiXCR and lists one record per CDR3 protein. The profile shows about 200,000 distinct CDR3 sequences, roughly 28% of them singletons. Whole-study findings and limits: Higher frequency in patients than in controls was seen for about five TRBV segments, with TRBV5-6, TRBV5-1 and TRBV20-1 among them.

Their target antigens are unknown. Sequenced input: blood. All receptors come from a girl aged 2-17 years with multiple sclerosis.

This clonotype occurred once. The CDR3 is CASSFSRQGSYEQYF. The CDR3 DNA reads TGTGCCAGCAGTTTTTCAAGGCAGGGATCCTACGAGCAGTACTTC. V gene TRBV28 combines with J gene TRBJ2-7; the D gene is possibly TRBD1 (5 bases). The CDR3 contains 15 residues. Deletions cut 3 bases from V and 1 base from J, with 13 bases between. Looked up from germline, CDR1 is MDHEN and CDR2 is SYDVKM.

Ten or more counts support this clonotype. The chain employs TRBV27 and TRBJ2-1; D may be TRBD1 or TRBD2 (5 bases each). CDR3 length: 15 residues. V lost 7 bases and J 7 bases, leaving 20 bases between the germline ends. Germline assignment: CDR1 MNHEY and CDR2 SMNVEV (reference sequence). Here the CDR3 reads CASTNGAGGGNEQFF. The CDR3 DNA is TGTGCCAGCACCAACGGGGCGGGTGGTGGGAATGAGCAGTTCTTC.

This clonotype was found a few times. V and J are TRBV28 and TRBJ1-5, with a tentative D call TRBD1 (6 bases). The CDR3 is 16 amino acids. Per the germline V gene, CDR1 is MDHEN and CDR2 is SYDVKM. The V gene lost 3 bases and the J gene lost 0 bases, with 12 bases spanning the gap. The CDR3 here is CASSFGGRSSNQPQHF. The DNA for the CDR3 is TGTGCCAGCAGTTTCGGGGGGCGCAGTAGCAATCAGCCCCAGCATTTT.

The table lists this clonotype with many counts. The CDR3 is CASSYGETQYF. The CDR3 DNA follows: TGTGCCAGCAGTTACGGAGAGACCCAGTACTTC. The chain couples TRBV6-2 or TRBV6-3 to TRBJ2-5; D not resolved. Trimming shortened V by 2 bases and J by 4 bases, and 2 bases separated the two germline ends. The CDR3 consists of 11 residues. CDR1 and CDR2 (germline): MNHEY, SVGEGT.

This clonotype has just a few counts. The V gene is TRBV15, the J gene TRBJ1-4; a weak D match, TRBD1 (5 bases). Trimming removed 4 bases at V and 3 bases at J, with 12 bases between. Germline CDR1 is LNHNV and CDR2 is YYDKDF (reference sequence). The CDR3 loop spans 15 amino acids. CDR3 in DNA: TGTGCCACCAGCACATTACAGGAGGCTAATGAAAAACTGTTTTTT. Amino acid sequence: CATSTLQEANEKLFF.

The chain employs TRBV7-9 and TRBJ1-1; no clear D gene. The CDR3 is 12 residues long. In germline, CDR1 is SEHNR, CDR2 FQNEAQ (reference sequence). V lost 3 bases and J lost 13, with 15 bases in between. This CDR3 reads CASSLRYGQGFF. The DNA of the CDR3 is TGTGCCAGCAGCTTGAGGTACGGGCAAGGTTTCTTT.

A remark on this clonotype: A much larger clone lies a single base off, so this may be a read error. The rearrangement uses TRBV10-3 and TRBJ2-7; D gene ambiguous. The V gene's germline CDR1 is ENHRY and CDR2 SYGVKD. The CDR3 covers 12 residues. CDR3 bases: TGTGCCACCAGTGCCGCGGAGTACGAGCAGTACTTC. Translation: CATSAAEYEQYF.

The rearrangement joins TRBV25-1 to TRBJ2-7; 10 bases fit TRBD2. The CDR3 spans 15 residues. The junction had 5 bases not matched to a gene; V was cut back by 3 bases and J by 3 bases. Germline V gives CDR1 MGHDK, CDR2 SYGVNS. CDR3 DNA sequence: TGTGCCAGCAGTGAGCTAGCGGGAGCCGACTACGAGCAGTACTTC. Protein sequence: CASSELAGADYEQYF.

The gene calls are TRBV5-1 and TRBJ2-1; possible D gene TRBD2, 5 bases. CDR1 SGHRS and CDR2 YFSETQ come from the germline V gene. V shed 0 bases and J shed 3 bases, with 10 bases lying between them. The CDR3 contains 15 residues. The CDR3 coding sequence is TGCGCCAGCAGCTTGGTCGCGGGTTTCTACAATGAGCAGTTCTTC. Its translation is CASSLVAGFYNEQFF.

The chain is built from TRBV7-9 and TRBJ1-4; TRBD1 might be the D (6 bases). The CDR3 covers 15 residues. Germline V gene data show CDR1 as SEHNR and CDR2 as FQNEAQ (reference sequence). Trimming took off 0 bases at V and 8 bases at J, with 13 bases between the two ends. This CDR3 reads CASSLAGAREEKLFF. CDR3 coding DNA: TGTGCCAGCAGCTTAGCGGGGGCGCGGGAAGAAAAACTGTTTTTT.

CDR3 in DNA: TGCAGCGTTCCCAGGGAGTTTTATGGCTACACCTTC. Translating it yields CSVPREFYGYTF. The genes are TRBV29-1 and TRBJ1-2, with D perhaps TRBD1 (5 bases). This CDR3 is 12 amino acids long. Trimming removed 5 bases at V and 5 bases at J, with 12 bases between. CDR1 is SQVTM, CDR2 ANQGSEA, per germline.

This clonotype occurred a few times. The chain carries TRBV12-3 or TRBV12-4 and TRBJ2-3; D is perhaps TRBD2 (7 bases). The CDR3 extends over 19 amino acids. V was shortened by 5 bases and J by 4 bases, with 28 bases between the two germline ends. CDR3 protein: CASSRVTSGGAFRSDTQYF. The DNA for the CDR3 is TGTGCCAGCAGTCGGGTGACTAGTGGGGGGGCCTTTAGGTCAGATACGCAGTATTTT.

This clonotype has more than one count but fewer than ten. The CDR3 DNA reads as TGCGCCAGCAGCACGGACCTAACCCCCACAGATACGCAGTATTTT. It translates to CASSTDLTPTDTQYF. The chain joins TRBV5-1 to TRBJ2-3; D remains unclear. This CDR3 is built from 15 residues. CDR1 and CDR2 from the germline V gene are SGHRS and YFSETQ. V shed 4 bases and J shed 2 bases, with 14 bases lying between them.

In its sample, this clonotype was seen many times. The V call is TRBV12-3 or TRBV12-4, the J call TRBJ2-7; 7 bases map to TRBD1. The junction had 7 bases not matched to a gene; V was cut back by 3 bases and J by 2 bases. There are 15 residues in the CDR3. DNA of the CDR3: TGTGCCAGCAGTTTGGGTAGACAGGGCGCCTACGAGCAGTACTTC. It specifies CASSLGRQGAYEQYF.

A word on this clonotype: A read error may produce the germline difference seen at one junction end. The chain has TRBV7-2 and TRBJ2-2; 9 positions agree with TRBD2. The germline V gene has CDR1 SGHTA and CDR2 FQGNSA. The CDR3 spans 15 residues. The CDR3 coding sequence is TGTGCCAGCAGCTACCAGCGGGGGGTGGCCGGGGAGCTGTTGTTT. It codes for CASSYQRGVAGELLF.

This clonotype was observed at least ten times. The chain has TRBV12-3 or TRBV12-4 and TRBJ1-2, with D unresolved. CDR3 length equals 13 residues. V was trimmed by 5 bases and J by 6 bases, leaving 13 bases between them. In DNA, the CDR3 is TGTGCCAGCAGTCCTCCAGGTCACAATGGCTACACCTTC. This encodes CASSPPGHNGYTF.

Only a few counts were recorded for this clonotype. V usage is TRBV5-5 and J usage is TRBJ1-6; TRBD1 is a possible D gene (5 bases). Germline V lookup: CDR1 SGHKS, CDR2 YYEKEE (reference sequence). CDR3 length equals 15 residues. V lost 5 bases, J lost 10 bases, and 19 bases lay in between. The CDR3 spells CASSSAGGRGSPLHF. The CDR3 nucleotides read TGTGCCAGCAGTTCCGCGGGAGGTCGGGGGTCACCCCTCCACTTT.

This clonotype was counted at least ten times. The genes are TRBV5-1 and TRBJ2-7; D might be TRBD2 (6 bases). From germline, CDR1 is SGHRS and CDR2 YFSETQ. CDR3 size: 14 residues. V lost 5 bases and J lost 7, with 19 bases in between. CDR3 protein: CASRGTRMDGEQYF. The DNA of the CDR3 is TGCGCCAGCAGAGGGACTCGCATGGATGGAGAGCAGTACTTC.

Many counts were recorded for this clonotype. J is TRBJ2-7 and V is TRBV27, with D perhaps given as TRBD1 or TRBD2 (5 bases each). CDR1 is MNHEY, CDR2 SMNVEV, per germline (reference sequence). Between the trimmed V and J ends, which lost 4 bases and 3 bases, there was a span of 10 bases. The CDR3 loop spans 13 amino acids. This CDR3 is CASSSGTNYEQYF. The CDR3 DNA sequence: TGTGCCAGCAGTTCTGGGACCAACTACGAGCAGTACTTC.

This clonotype was seen ten or more times. This chain joins TRBV5-1 and TRBJ1-4; D is unclear. Trimming took off 3 bases at V and 4 bases at J, with 10 bases between the two ends. The CDR3 contains 14 residues. Germline V gene sequence: CDR1 SGHRS, CDR2 YFSETQ. For the CDR3, the DNA is TGCGCCAGCAGCTGGAAGGACTATAATGAAAAACTGTTTTTT. Amino acids: CASSWKDYNEKLFF.

This clonotype has a handful of counts. The chain carries TRBV20-1 and TRBJ1-6; D ambiguous. CDR1 and CDR2 from the germline V gene are DFQATT and SNEGSKA (reference sequence). V was clipped by 5 bases and J by 7 bases, with 12 bases between them. The CDR3 runs to 13 residues. The CDR3 sequence: CSAPSGINSPLHF. In DNA form, the CDR3 reads TGCAGTGCTCCCTCTGGAATCAATTCACCCCTCCACTTT.

Turning to this clonotype: Possible read error: a much larger clone is one base away. The V call is TRBV4-1, the J call TRBJ2-6; D tentatively fits TRBD1 or TRBD2 (6 bases each). Germline CDR1 is MGHRA and CDR2 is YSYEKL. CDR3 size: 15 residues. Here the CDR3 reads CASRNRDSGASVLTF. CDR3 DNA: TGCGCCAGCAGGAACAGGGACTCTGGGGCCAGCGTCCTGACTTTC.

This chain joins TRBV18 and TRBJ1-3; D not certain. The CDR3 consists of 15 residues. The V end was cut by 3 bases, the J end by 0 bases, with 9 bases between. Germline V gene sequence: CDR1 KGHSH, CDR2 LQKENI. DNA for the CDR3: TGTGCCAGCTCACCGGCCGGGAACTCTGGAAACACCATATATTTT. Its protein is CASSPAGNSGNTIYF.

The rearrangement joins TRBV11-3 to TRBJ2-1; 11 bases are shared with TRBD1. The better agreement between TRBJ2-7 and the DNA end casts doubt on the J call. CDR1 and CDR2 from the germline V gene are SGHNT and YENEEA. The CDR3 length is 14 residues. The CDR3 loop reads CASSPGQGADEQYF. For the CDR3, the DNA is TGTGCCAGCAGCCCAGGACAGGGGGCCGACGAGCAGTACTTC.

This clonotype showed up many times. The J gene is TRBJ2-1, the V gene TRBV6-5; D might be TRBD2 (6 bases). V was trimmed by 3 bases and J by 0 bases, leaving 12 bases between them. This CDR3 comprises 16 residues. From germline, CDR1 is MNHEY and CDR2 SVGAGI. CDR3 nucleotide sequence: TGTGCCAGCAGTTATTGGGGGGAAAGCTCCTACAATGAGCAGTTCTTC. Protein: CASSYWGESSYNEQFF.